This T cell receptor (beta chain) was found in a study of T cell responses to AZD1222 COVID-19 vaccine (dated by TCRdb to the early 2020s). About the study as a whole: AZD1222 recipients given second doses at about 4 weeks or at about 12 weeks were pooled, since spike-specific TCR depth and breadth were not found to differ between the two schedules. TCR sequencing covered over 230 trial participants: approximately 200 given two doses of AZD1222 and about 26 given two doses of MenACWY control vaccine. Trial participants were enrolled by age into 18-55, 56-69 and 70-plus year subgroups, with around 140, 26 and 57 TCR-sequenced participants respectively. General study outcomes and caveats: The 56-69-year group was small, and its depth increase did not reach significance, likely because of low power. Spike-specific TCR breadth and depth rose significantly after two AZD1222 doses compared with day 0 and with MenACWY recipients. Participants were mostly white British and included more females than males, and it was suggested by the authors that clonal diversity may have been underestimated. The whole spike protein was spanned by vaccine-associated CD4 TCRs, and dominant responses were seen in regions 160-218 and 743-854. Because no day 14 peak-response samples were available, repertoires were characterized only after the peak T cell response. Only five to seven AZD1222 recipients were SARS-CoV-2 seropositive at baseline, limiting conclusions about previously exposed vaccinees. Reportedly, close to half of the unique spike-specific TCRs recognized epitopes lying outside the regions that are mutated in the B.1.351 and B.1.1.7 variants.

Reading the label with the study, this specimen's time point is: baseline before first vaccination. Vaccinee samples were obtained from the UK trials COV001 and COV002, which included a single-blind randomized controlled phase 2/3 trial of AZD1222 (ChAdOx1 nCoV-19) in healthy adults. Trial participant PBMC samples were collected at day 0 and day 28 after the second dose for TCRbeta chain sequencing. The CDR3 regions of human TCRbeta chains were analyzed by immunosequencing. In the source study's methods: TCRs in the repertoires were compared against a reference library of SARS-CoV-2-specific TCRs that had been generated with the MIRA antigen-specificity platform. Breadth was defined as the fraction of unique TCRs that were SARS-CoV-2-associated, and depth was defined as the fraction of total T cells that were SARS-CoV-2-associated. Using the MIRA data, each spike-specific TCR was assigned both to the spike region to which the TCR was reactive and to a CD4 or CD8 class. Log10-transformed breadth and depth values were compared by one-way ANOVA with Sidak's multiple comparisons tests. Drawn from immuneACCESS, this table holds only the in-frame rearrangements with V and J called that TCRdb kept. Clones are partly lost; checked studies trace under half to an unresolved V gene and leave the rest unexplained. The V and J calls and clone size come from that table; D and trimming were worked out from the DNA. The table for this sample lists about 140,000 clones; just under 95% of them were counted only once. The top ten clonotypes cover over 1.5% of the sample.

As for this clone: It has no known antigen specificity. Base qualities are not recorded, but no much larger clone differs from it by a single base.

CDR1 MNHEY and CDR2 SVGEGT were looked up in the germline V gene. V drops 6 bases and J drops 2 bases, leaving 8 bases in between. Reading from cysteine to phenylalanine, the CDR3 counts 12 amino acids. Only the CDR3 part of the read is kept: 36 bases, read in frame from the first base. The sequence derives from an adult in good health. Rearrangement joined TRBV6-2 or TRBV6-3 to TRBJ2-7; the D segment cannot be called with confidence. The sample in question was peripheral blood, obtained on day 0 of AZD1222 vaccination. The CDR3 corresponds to CASSGGTYEQYF. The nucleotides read TGTGCCAGCAGCGGCGGAACCTACGAGCAGTACTTC.